A single sample gave rise to the 31 T cell receptor beta chains below, sequenced in a study of T cells in localized non-small cell lung cancer. TCRdb's table, derived via immunoSEQ multiplex PCR, lists solely in-frame clones and lacks some. The data hold tens of thousands of clones, with about 81% observed a single time. The source was peripheral blood, collected before any cancer treatment. The receptors were gathered from a woman aged 35-70 years with stage I lung adenocarcinoma.

The rearrangement joins TRBV6-5 to TRBJ1-2; D is unclear. Trimming removed 5 bases from V and 3 bases from J, with 13 bases in between. The germline CDR1 and CDR2 sequences are MNHEY and SVGAGI. CDR3 length: 14 amino acids. The CDR3 protein is CASSVGGIHYGYTF. The CDR3 DNA reads as TGTGCCAGCAGTGTTGGAGGGATCCACTATGGCTACACCTTC.

The sample holds a few counts of this clone. The rearrangement joins TRBV7-2 to TRBJ1-1; no clear D gene. Deletions cut 2 bases from V and 8 bases from J, with 12 bases between. This CDR3 is built from 13 residues. CDR1 and CDR2 from the germline V gene are SGHTA and FQGNSA. The CDR3 sequence: CASSLQWPTEAFF. DNA for the CDR3: TGTGCCAGCAGCTTACAATGGCCCACGGAAGCTTTCTTT.

The V gene is TRBV11-3, the J gene TRBJ2-1, with D possibly TRBD1 on 6 matching bases. Per the germline V gene, CDR1 is SGHNT and CDR2 is YENEEA. V dropped 7 bases and J dropped 2 bases, with 12 bases sitting between them. This CDR3 has 14 amino acids. This CDR3 reads CASTSGDAYNEQFF. The DNA of the CDR3 is TGTGCCAGCACCTCAGGGGACGCCTACAATGAGCAGTTCTTC.

The chain has TRBV29-1 and TRBJ1-1; a possible D gene is TRBD1 (5 bases). V lost 0 bases to trimming and J lost 1 base, with 12 bases between them. Germline V gene lookup returns CDR1 SQVTM and CDR2 ANQGSEA. The CDR3 totals 15 residues. In nucleotides, the CDR3 is TGCAGCGTTGAAGATTACCGGGGCTGGAACACTGAAGCTTTCTTT. It encodes CSVEDYRGWNTEAFF. Filled out from reference TRBV29-1 and TRBJ1-1, the complete variable domain reads SAVISQKPSRDICQRGTSLTIQCQVDSQVTMMFWYRQQPGQSLTLIATANQGSEATYESGFVIDKFPISRPNLTFSTLTVSNMSPEDSSIYLCSVEDYRGWNTEAFFGQGTRLTVV.

This clone turned up a few times. The genes are TRBV5-5 and TRBJ1-6; D perhaps matches TRBD1 (5 bases). This CDR3 spans 15 amino acids. CDR1 and CDR2 (germline): SGHKS, YYEKEE (reference sequence). V was shortened by 5 bases and J by 7 bases, with 16 bases between the two germline ends. The CDR3 loop reads CASSFNGGGNSPLHF. The CDR3, as DNA: TGTGCCAGCAGTTTTAATGGGGGAGGGAATTCACCCCTCCACTTT.

The rearrangement uses TRBV7-6 and TRBJ2-3; a weak D match, TRBD2 (6 bases). Germline values: CDR1 SGHVS, CDR2 FNYEAQ. This CDR3 region has 16 residues. Trimming removed 5 bases from V and 1 base from J, with 16 bases in between. Here the CDR3 reads CASSLESGAGTDTQYF. In DNA form, the CDR3 reads TGTGCCAGCAGCCTGGAGTCGGGAGCGGGCACAGATACGCAGTATTTT.

A few counts support this clone. The chain links TRBV5-5 to TRBJ1-6, with a tentative D call TRBD1 (6 bases). The CDR3 extends over 15 amino acids. Germline CDR1 reads SGHKS; CDR2 reads YYEKEE (reference sequence). V dropped 3 bases and J dropped 12 bases, with 19 bases sitting between them. The CDR3 loop is CASSSGGPDTLPLHF. CDR3 nucleotides: TGTGCCAGCAGCTCCGGGGGGCCGGACACCCTACCCCTCCACTTT.

The rearrangement uses TRBV5-4 and TRBJ1-1, with 8 nucleotides matching TRBD1. Germline V CDR1 and CDR2: SGHNT, YYREEE (reference sequence). The CDR3 loop spans 15 amino acids. V was clipped by 1 base and J by 2 bases; unmatched bases: 4. CDR3 nucleotide sequence: TGTGCCAGCAGCTTGCAGGGGGCGCGCAACACTGAAGCTTTCTTT. It encodes CASSLQGARNTEAFF.

The V and J genes are TRBV5-6 and TRBJ1-1; 11 bases match TRBD1. Unmatched junction bases numbered 11, after V lost 2 bases and J lost 2 bases. Germline V lookup: CDR1 SGHDT, CDR2 YYEEEE. The CDR3 spans 18 residues. The CDR3 is CASSFVRTGGDFNTEAFF. The DNA of the CDR3 is TGTGCCAGCAGCTTTGTGAGGACAGGGGGCGACTTTAACACTGAAGCTTTCTTT. The full variable domain, its missing parts supplied by reference TRBV5-6 and TRBJ1-1, is DAGVTQSPTHLIKTRGQQVTLRCSPKSGHDTVSWYQQALGQGPQFIFQYYEEEERQRGNFPDRFSGHQFPNYSSELNVNALLLGDSALYLCASSFVRTGGDFNTEAFFGQGTRLTVV.

This chain joins TRBV29-1 and TRBJ2-1; 13 bases align to TRBD2. CDR3 length equals 16 residues. V was pared by 2 bases and J by 7 bases, with 8 bases of the junction left unmatched. Per the germline V gene, CDR1 is SQVTM and CDR2 is ANQGSEA. The CDR3 reads CSVESGLAGPKNEQFF. CDR3 DNA sequence: TGCAGCGTTGAATCGGGACTAGCGGGGCCCAAGAATGAGCAGTTCTTC.

The chain links TRBV6-5 to TRBJ1-2; 10 nucleotides align to TRBD1. V lost 0 bases to trimming and J lost 8 bases; unmatched junction nucleotides: 6. Germline V gene sequence: CDR1 MNHEY, CDR2 SVGAGI. The CDR3 spans 15 residues. The CDR3 bases are TGTGCCAGCAGTTACTCGACAGGGGGCCCGGGGGGCTACACCTTC. It encodes CASSYSTGGPGGYTF.

The sample holds one count of this clone. CDR3 protein: CSVEEGGGGYTF. CDR3 bases: TGCAGCGTTGAAGAGGGGGGAGGTGGCTACACCTTC. The V and J genes are TRBV29-1 and TRBJ1-2; possibly TRBD1 for D (5 bases). Germline V gene lookup returns CDR1 SQVTM and CDR2 ANQGSEA. The CDR3 runs 12 residues. V lost 0 bases, J lost 7 bases, and 9 bases lay in between. The full variable domain, its missing parts supplied by reference TRBV29-1 and TRBJ1-2, is SAVISQKPSRDICQRGTSLTIQCQVDSQVTMMFWYRQQPGQSLTLIATANQGSEATYESGFVIDKFPISRPNLTFSTLTVSNMSPEDSSIYLCSVEEGGGGYTFGSGTRLTVV.

This sequence joins TRBV7-2 and TRBJ2-7, with D unresolved. V was cut by 1 base and J by 1 base, with 8 bases left in between. This CDR3 has 14 amino acids. The germline CDR1 and CDR2 sequences are SGHTA and FQGNSA. CDR3 sequence reads: CASSLGSASYEQYF. DNA of the CDR3: TGTGCCAGCAGCTTAGGCAGTGCGTCCTACGAGCAGTACTTC.

The chain combines TRBV7-6 with TRBJ2-1; no clear D. The ends were cut back, 1 base at V and 8 bases at J, with 3 bases in the middle. The CDR3 has 11 amino acids. Germline values: CDR1 SGHVS, CDR2 FNYEAQ. CDR3 DNA sequence: TGTGCCAGCAGCTTAGGGGATGAGCAGTTCTTC. This encodes CASSLGDEQFF.

J is TRBJ2-7 and V is TRBV25-1; 8 nucleotides line up with TRBD1. There are 14 residues in the CDR3. CDR1 and CDR2 (germline): MGHDK, SYGVNS. V lost 8 bases and J lost 3; bases outside the gene matches: 9. CDR3 loop: CASGAWDRLYEQYF. The CDR3 DNA reads as TGTGCCAGCGGAGCCTGGGACAGGCTCTACGAGCAGTACTTC.

CDR3: CASSRQGGYEQYF. The DNA for the CDR3 is TGTGCCAGCTCACGTCAGGGGGGCTACGAGCAGTACTTC. The chain couples TRBV18 to TRBJ2-7; D might be TRBD1 (7 bases). Trimming took off 4 bases at V and 3 bases at J, with 10 bases between the two ends. Germline-derived CDR1 and CDR2 are KGHSH and LQKENI. This CDR3 has 13 residues.

J is TRBJ2-1 and V is TRBV15; no clear D gene. Trimming left V 3 bases short and J 4 bases short, with 7 bases between. CDR3 size: 13 residues. CDR1 is LNHNV, CDR2 YYDKDF, per germline (reference sequence). The CDR3 coding sequence is TGTGCCACCAGCAGGGAACAATACAATGAGCAGTTCTTC. Its protein is CATSREQYNEQFF. The full variable domain, rest sourced from reference TRBV15 and TRBJ2-1, is DAMVIQNPRYQVTQFGKPVTLSCSQTLNHNVMYWYQQKSSQAPKLLFHYYDKDFNNEADTPDNFQSRRPNTSFCFLDIRSPGLGDTAMYLCATSREQYNEQFFGPGTRLTVL.

The rearrangement joins TRBV13 to TRBJ2-2; 8 bases align to TRBD2. This CDR3 has 17 amino acids. J gave up 1 base and V 0 bases, and 4 bases lay outside the gene matches. Germline CDR1 is PRHDT and CDR2 is FYEKMQ (reference sequence). The CDR3 DNA reads TGTGCCAGCAGCTTAGGCCTTAGCGGGGTGAACACCGGGGAGCTGTTTTTT. Amino acid sequence: CASSLGLSGVNTGELFF.

This clone is a singleton in its sample. The chain combines TRBV7-2 with TRBJ2-7, with 7 bases aligning to TRBD1. V shed 5 bases and J 2 bases; nucleotides not matched to a gene: 6. The CDR3 is 14 residues long. In germline, CDR1 is SGHTA, CDR2 FQGNSA. CDR3 in DNA: TGTGCCAGCAGCGCGGTAGGACAGGCCTACGAGCAGTACTTC. Its translation is CASSAVGQAYEQYF.

The J gene is TRBJ1-2, the V gene TRBV4-3, with D possibly matching TRBD1 (5 bases). CDR3 length equals 15 residues. Germline V gene sequence: CDR1 LGHNA, CDR2 YSLEER. Trimming took 3 bases from V and 5 from J, leaving 16 bases between them. The CDR3 region is CASSHQQGPMYGYTF. The CDR3 DNA reads as TGCGCCAGCAGCCATCAGCAGGGCCCCATGTATGGCTACACCTTC.

The chain employs TRBV19 and TRBJ1-6, with 9 nucleotides matching TRBD1. Trimming removed 6 bases from V and 6 bases from J; junction bases left unmatched: 6. Germline loops: CDR1 LNHDA, CDR2 SQIVND (reference sequence). The CDR3 has 15 amino acids. The CDR3 DNA reads TGTGCCAGTAGCGAACAGGGGGCGTTTAATTCACCCCTCCACTTT. Protein: CASSEQGAFNSPLHF.

CDR3 DNA: TGTGCCAGTAGTACGGGAAGGGGCTCGGAGTCACCCCTCCACTTT. It codes for CASSTGRGSESPLHF. The rearrangement joins TRBV19 to TRBJ1-6; a possible D gene is TRBD1 (5 bases). This CDR3 has 15 amino acids. The V end lost 4 bases, the J end lost 10 bases, and 17 bases lay between the germline ends. The V gene's germline CDR1 is LNHDA and CDR2 SQIVND (reference sequence). Supplemented by reference TRBV19 and TRBJ1-6, the full variable domain reads DGGITQSPKYLFRKEGQNVTLSCEQNLNHDAMYWYRQDPGQGLRLIYYSQIVNDFQKGDIAEGYSVSREKKESFPLTVTSAQKNPTAFYLCASSTGRGSESPLHFGNGTRLTVT.

J is TRBJ1-6 and V is TRBV5-4; D perhaps matches TRBD1 (6 bases). V lost 3 bases and J lost 9, with 13 bases in between. The CDR3 spans 14 residues. In germline, CDR1 is SGHNT, CDR2 YYREEE (reference sequence). CDR3: CASSYTGKGSPLHF. DNA for the CDR3: TGTGCCAGCAGCTATACAGGGAAGGGTTCACCCCTCCACTTT.

This chain connects TRBV5-1 to TRBJ1-1, with a possible D match to TRBD1 (5 bases). CDR3 length: 16 residues. V was clipped by 4 bases and J by 0 bases, with 16 bases between them. Germline CDR1 is SGHRS and CDR2 is YFSETQ. This chain's CDR3 is CASSLSGGSMNTEAFF. Here the CDR3 DNA reads TGCGCCAGCAGCCTGAGTGGGGGGAGTATGAACACTGAAGCTTTCTTT.

The rearrangement links TRBV2 to TRBJ1-5; 8 bases are shared with TRBD1. Germline values: CDR1 SNHLY, CDR2 FYNNEI. The CDR3 is made up of 13 amino acids. V gave up 6 bases and J gave up 7 bases; unmatched junction bases: 5. The CDR3 spells CASSSGGHQPQHF. The CDR3 bases are TGTGCCAGCAGCTCAGGGGGCCACCAGCCCCAGCATTTT.

The table lists this clone with a count of one. This chain uses TRBV13 with TRBJ1-6; 7 bases map to TRBD1. The V gene end was trimmed by 1 base and the J gene end by 9 bases; junction bases not matched to a gene: 6. The CDR3 runs 15 residues. From germline, CDR1 is PRHDT and CDR2 FYEKMQ (reference sequence). The CDR3 is CASSLVRGHPSPLHF. CDR3 sequence (DNA): TGTGCCAGCAGCTTAGTGAGGGGGCATCCTTCACCCCTCCACTTT.

This chain connects TRBV10-3 to TRBJ1-1; D not resolved. Germline values: CDR1 ENHRY, CDR2 SYGVKD. Trimming shortened V by 3 bases and J by 4 bases, and 9 bases separated the two germline ends. CDR3 size: 13 residues. The CDR3 DNA reads as TGTGCCATCAGTGACCGAGTTAGCACTGAAGCTTTCTTT. Encoded protein: CAISDRVSTEAFF.

The V call is TRBV7-9, the J call TRBJ2-5, with 12 bases aligning to TRBD1. V shed 1 base and J 4 bases; nucleotides not matched to a gene: 4. The CDR3 consists of 16 residues. CDR1 SEHNR and CDR2 FQNEAQ come from the germline V gene (reference sequence). DNA for the CDR3: TGTGCCAGCAGCTTAGGGGACAGGGGGCTCGTAGAGACCCAGTACTTC. This sequence encodes CASSLGDRGLVETQYF.

Remarks on this clone: This CDR3 is also generated by other DNA sequences in the sample. The chain joins TRBV11-2 to TRBJ1-2; weak D call: TRBD1 (5 bases). Trimming took off 3 bases at V and 2 bases at J, with 7 bases between the two ends. The CDR3 covers 13 residues. Germline lookup yields CDR1 SGHAT and CDR2 FQNNGV. CDR3 in amino acids: CASSFGANYGYTF. As DNA, the CDR3 is TGTGCCAGCAGCTTCGGGGCGAACTATGGCTACACCTTC.

The chain has TRBV4-1 and TRBJ2-7, with TRBD1 matching 10 bases. CDR3 length: 15 residues. The germline CDR1 and CDR2 sequences are MGHRA and YSYEKL. Germline trimming cut 3 bases from V and 0 bases from J; bases unmatched to any gene: 2. CDR3 nucleotides: TGCGCCAGCAGCCACGGACAGGGGGACTCCTACGAGCAGTACTTC. It encodes CASSHGQGDSYEQYF.

The chain recombines TRBV7-2 with TRBJ2-2; D possibly corresponds to TRBD2 (5 bases). The ends were cut back, 6 bases at V and 4 bases at J, with 24 bases in the middle. CDR3 length: 18 amino acids. CDR1 is SGHTA and CDR2 is FQGNSA in the germline V gene. CDR3 sequence reads: CASSSAPFGGAGTGELFF. The CDR3 nucleotides read TGTGCCAGCAGTTCTGCCCCCTTTGGCGGTGCGGGCACCGGGGAGCTGTTTTTT.